A single count supports the clone carrying this T cell receptor beta chain. Its matching antigen is unknown. This entry belongs to a study of T-cell memory formation after mild COVID-19. Overall study findings and caveats: CD4+ clones that contracted lay mainly in CM and EM; CD8+ ones lay in EMRA. Within pre-infection memory, some responding clones were found, suggesting cross-reactive memory joined. SARS-CoV-2 specificity was not confirmed for second-wave clones peaking on day 37.

In TCRdb, the 5' RACE reads were re-called with MiXCR into one record per CDR3 protein. The data contain hundreds of thousands of distinct CDR3 sequences, under 20% of them seen just once; the ten biggest clones take up 12%. The CDR3 runs to 15 residues. The trim removed 4 bases at V and 2 bases at J, leaving 6 bases unmatched. CDR1 SGHRS and CDR2 YFSETQ come from the germline V gene. The material sequenced was PBMCs or a T cell subset sorted from them (not recorded which). The receptor was derived from an adult woman who had mild COVID-19 (a few samples of this study predate the infection). Cell type and time point are not known. The rearrangement joins TRBV5-1 to TRBJ2-1, with 7 bases aligning to TRBD1. The CDR3 region is CASSEDRSPYNEQFF. The CDR3 DNA sequence: TGCGCCAGCAGCGAGGACAGGTCCCCCTACAATGAGCAGTTCTTC.